These T cell receptor beta chains were read from a single sample in a study of blood T cell repertoires in COVID-19. Clones were sequenced by immunoSEQ multiplex PCR, and TCRdb holds only the in-frame ones, with some missing. Seen here are 200,000 or so clones, more than 75% observed once, and the top ten hold roughly 18%. The sequenced sample consisted of peripheral blood. All receptors derive from a person aged 65 to 79 with COVID-19, enrolled during active disease. Both conserved end residues are part of each CDR3. Fields, in order: D gene, clone size, V gene, J gene, CDR3 DNA, CDR3 protein. D genes are given only for firm matches. Size is omitted from some rows. Given values are once, few, many or a class for expanded clones.

TRBD1,.,TRBV7-2,TRBJ2-7,TGTGCCAGCAGCTTAGCGGGACAGGGGGCCTACGAGCAGTACTTC,CASSLAGQGAYEQYF
TRBD2,.,TRBV6-2/TRBV6-3,TRBJ2-3,TGTGCCAGCAGTCCCCGGAGACTAGCGGGGGGTAGCACAGATACGCAGTATTTT,CASSPRRLAGGSTDTQYF
TRBD1,.,TRBV7-9,TRBJ1-3,TGTGCCAGCAGCTTAGGACAGGGTGGGGACACCATATATTTT,CASSLGQGGDTIYF
.,.,TRBV7-9,TRBJ2-2,TGTGCCAGCACCCTCAGGCAGGGGCTGAACACCGGGGAGCTGTTTTTT,CASTLRQGLNTGELFF
.,.,TRBV6-6,TRBJ1-5,TGTGCCAGCACCTCTCAACAATCCAATCAGCCCCAGCATTTT,CASTSQQSNQPQHF
.,.,TRBV7-3,TRBJ2-7,TGTGCCAGCAGCCAGGACAGTCAGTCCTACGAGCAGTACTTC,CASSQDSQSYEQYF
.,once,TRBV7-7,TRBJ2-3,TGTGCCAGCAGCTGGTCCCCTAGTTCAGATACGCAGTATTTT,CASSWSPSSDTQYF
.,.,TRBV9,TRBJ2-5,TGTGCCAGCAGCGTAGGGGCAGGGGTATCGGGAGAGACCCAGTACTTC,CASSVGAGVSGETQYF
TRBD2,.,TRBV5-4,TRBJ2-5,TGTGCCAGCAGCTGGACTAGCGGGGGGCAGGGAGAGACCCAGTACTTC,CASSWTSGGQGETQYF
.,many,TRBV28,TRBJ2-1,TGTGCCAGCAGTTTAAATCCAGGGGTAGGGGATGAGCAGTTCTTC,CASSLNPGVGDEQFF
.,.,TRBV21-1,TRBJ1-3,TGTGCCAGCAGCAAGCCGGGAGCAGAGGACGGTGCAAACACCATATATTTT,CASSKPGAEDGANTIYF
.,few,TRBV24-1,TRBJ2-2,TGTGCCACCCCTCTACCTGGCGGCCCGGTGACCGGGGAGCTGTTTTTT,CATPLPGGPVTGELFF
.,.,TRBV6-5,TRBJ2-5,TGTGCCAGCAGTAAGAAACGGGGGACCCAGTACTTC,CASSKKRGTQYF
.,.,TRBV5-1,TRBJ1-4,TGCGCCAGCAGCTCCGGCAGGGTCGGGGAAAAACTGTTTTTT,CASSSGRVGEKLFF
.,.,TRBV6-5,TRBJ1-4,TGTGCCAGCAGCCGGGGGTCCCCGGGTGAAAAACTGTTTTTT,CASSRGSPGEKLFF
.,.,TRBV7-6,TRBJ1-1,TGTGCCAGCAGCTTAGTGCAAGGCCAGGGCACTGAAGCTTTCTTT,CASSLVQGQGTEAFF
TRBD1,.,TRBV2,TRBJ1-5,TGTGCCAGCAGTGGGCCTCCCCAGACAGGGTTAAGCTCTCAGCCCCAGCATTTT,CASSGPPQTGLSSQPQHF
TRBD1,.,TRBV24-1,TRBJ1-2,TGTGCCACCAGTGCCAGGGACAGCGGATTGGGTGGCTACACCTTC,CATSARDSGLGGYTF
TRBD1,once,TRBV19,TRBJ1-6,TGTGCCAGTAAAGGCAGGGGGTTATCTATGGATTCACCCCTCCACTTT,CASKGRGLSMDSPLHF
.,.,TRBV29-1,TRBJ1-2,TGCAGCGCTGGGCCCCGGGACACTATCAACTATGGCTACACCTTC,CSAGPRDTINYGYTF
.,.,TRBV7-6,TRBJ1-3,TGTGCCAGCAGCTTAGCGGGGGCAGCGCTTTCTGGAAACACCATATATTTT,CASSLAGAALSGNTIYF
.,.,TRBV2,TRBJ2-1,TGTGCCAGCAGTAACTCCAATGAGCAGTTCTTC,CASSNSNEQFF
.,.,TRBV10-1,TRBJ2-2,TGCGCCAGCAGTCTCGGCACCGGGGAGCTGTTTTTT,CASSLGTGELFF
.,few,TRBV12-3/TRBV12-4,TRBJ2-3,TGTGCCAGCAGTTTGGACAGATATACGCAGTATTTT,CASSLDRYTQYF
TRBD2,.,TRBV7-2,TRBJ2-3,TGTGCCAGCAGCTTAGCGGGTGTAATGAGCGGGGGGCCAAGGTTT,CASSLAGVMSGGPRF
.,.,TRBV7-2,TRBJ2-5,TGTGCCAGCAGCCGCGAGACCCAGGGGCAAGAGACCCAGTACTTC,CASSRETQGQETQYF
TRBD2,.,TRBV9,TRBJ2-1,TGTGCCAGCAGCGTGGCTAGCGGCTTTAACTCCTACAATGAGCAGTTCTTC,CASSVASGFNSYNEQFF
.,.,TRBV2,TRBJ1-1,TGTGCCAGACAGGGATCTATACCTGAAGCTTTCTTT,CARQGSIPEAFF
TRBD1,.,TRBV5-1,TRBJ2-1,TGCGCCAGCAGAAGACAGGGGAATGAGCAGTTCTTC,CASRRQGNEQFF
TRBD1,few,TRBV7-2,TRBJ1-2,TGTGCCAGCAGCGACGGGGCAGGGGGCAAACGCTACACCTTC,CASSDGAGGKRYTF
.,.,TRBV2,TRBJ1-2,TGTGCCAGCAGTGGCCAGGGGCTGGGCTACACCTTC,CASSGQGLGYTF
TRBD1,.,TRBV18,TRBJ1-4,TGTGCCAGCTCACCACGTGGCGAGGGGGCGCCGGTCTTT,CASSPRGEGAPVF
TRBD2,.,TRBV29-1,TRBJ2-5,TGCAGCGTCGGGGGGTACCAAGAGACCCAGTACTTC,CSVGGYQETQYF
.,.,TRBV6-5,TRBJ1-1,TGTGCCAGCAGCCTACAGGGCACTGAAGCTTTCTTT,CASSLQGTEAFF
.,.,TRBV7-8,TRBJ1-4,TGTGCCAGCAGCCACAGGACAGAAATTGAAAAACTGTTTTTT,CASSHRTEIEKLFF
.,.,TRBV7-2,TRBJ2-7,TGTGCCAGCAGACGATCCCCGGGGAGTTCAAATACCTACGAGCAGTACTTC,CASRRSPGSSNTYEQYF
.,.,TRBV28,TRBJ2-7,TGTGCCAGCAGTTTATGGTCCCGGGTCTACGACGAGCAGTACTTC,CASSLWSRVYDEQYF
TRBD1,.,TRBV6-5,TRBJ2-3,TGTGCCAGCATCGGGACAGGGGGTCTCGGGCAGTATTTT,CASIGTGGLGQYF
.,.,TRBV5-4,TRBJ1-6,TGTGCCAGCAGCCTAGTAAATTCACCCCTCCACTTT,CASSLVNSPLHF
.,.,TRBV9,TRBJ2-1,TGTGCCAGCAGCGGGGCTTCCAGCTCCTACAATGAGCAGTTCTTC,CASSGASSSYNEQFF
.,.,TRBV27,TRBJ2-7,TGTGCCAGCAGTCCCCTGCCTTCGGGCGAGCAGTACTTC,CASSPLPSGEQYF
.,.,TRBV4-1,TRBJ1-2,TGCGCCAGCCACGGGGTAGTGGGGTATGGCTACACCTTC,CASHGVVGYGYTF
TRBD2,.,TRBV18,TRBJ2-5,TGTGCCAGCTCTGGGGGGGTCGAGACCCAGTACTTC,CASSGGVETQYF
TRBD2,.,TRBV28,TRBJ2-1,TGTGCCAGCAGTGCCACTTCTTTGCGGGGGGGCCGTCAGAATGAGCAGTTCTTC,CASSATSLRGGRQNEQFF
.,.,TRBV13,TRBJ1-1,TGTGCCAGCAGCCTGCGGTCTTTCTGGGACACTGAAGCTTTCTTT,CASSLRSFWDTEAFF
.,.,TRBV4-3,TRBJ1-6,TGCGCCAGCAGCCAAAGGGGAGGGGGGCATTCACCCCTCCACTTT,CASSQRGGGHSPLHF
.,.,TRBV7-3,TRBJ2-5,TGTGCCAGCAGCTTATACTACGGTGGGTCCCAGTACTTC,CASSLYYGGSQYF
.,.,TRBV28,TRBJ1-5,TGTGCCAGCAGTTTCAGGTTAGGGGGTCAGCCCCAGCATTTT,CASSFRLGGQPQHF
TRBD1,few,TRBV5-4,TRBJ1-1,TGTGCCAGCAGCTTGAGGACAGGGGGCTTTAGCACTGAAGCTTTCTTT,CASSLRTGGFSTEAFF
.,once,TRBV29-1,TRBJ1-5,TGCAGCGTTGAACAGGGGACCAATCAGCCCCAGCATTTT,CSVEQGTNQPQHF